This is a list of T cell receptor beta chains from one sample in a study of metastatic and nonmetastatic thyroid tumors. MiXCR was used by TCRdb to re-call the PCR reads. The sample has roughly 24,000 clones; roughly 20% are singletons. The sample comprised blood. The receptors originated from a male donor with papillary thyroid cancer or a benign thyroid nodule (not recorded which). Some clones in this sample may be carry-over from other donors' samples. Each CDR3 is given with its conserved first and last residue. The D gene is left open where the match is weak. The listing skips clone size in some rows; elsewhere it reads once, few, many or a size class.

TRBJ2-7 14 few TRBD1 TRBV12-5 TGTGCTAGTGCTACGGGACAGGTGCCCTGGGAGCAGTACTTC CASATGQVPWEQYF
TRBJ2-7 13 . . TRBV11-2 TGTGCCAGCAGCTTAGAGAACAGTGGGGAGCAGTACTTC CASSLENSGEQYF
TRBJ2-7 16 . TRBD1 TRBV5-1 TGCGCCAGCAGCCCGACGTCCGGACAGGGGTCATACGAGCAGTACTTC CASSPTSGQGSYEQYF
TRBJ2-2 13 . . TRBV30 TGTGCCTGGAGTGTACTGCAGGCCGGGGAGCTGTTTTTT CAWSVLQAGELFF
TRBJ2-1 14 many TRBD1 TRBV5-1 TGCGCCAGCAGCTTACAGGGGGCGGACAATGAGCAGTTCTTC CASSLQGADNEQFF
TRBJ1-1 13 . . TRBV30 TGTGCCTGGAGTCTGCAGAGGCACACTGAAGCTTTCTTT CAWSLQRHTEAFF
TRBJ2-2 16 . TRBD2 TRBV5-8 TGTGCCAGCAGCAACATGGGCGGGAGGGACACCGGGGAGCTGTTTTTT CASSNMGGRDTGELFF
TRBJ2-1 19 . TRBD2 TRBV2 TGTGCCAGCAGTGAAGGAGGTCGATGCGGGGGAATCGTATACAATGAGCAGTTCTTC CASSEGGRCGGIVYNEQFF
TRBJ2-3 14 . . TRBV28 TGTGCCAGCAGTTCTTGCGATCGCATACATACGCAGTATTTT CASSSCDRIHTQYF
TRBJ2-3 14 . TRBD1 TRBV20-1 TGCAGTGCTAGCCTTCGGACAGGGGGTGATACACAGTATTTT CSASLRTGGDTQYF
TRBJ2-7 13 . . TRBV11-1 TGTGCCAGCAGCTTATGGGTCGTATACGAGCAGTACTTC CASSLWVVYEQYF
TRBJ2-1 15 many . TRBV2 TGTGCCAGCAGTGAATCTCGAGGTTCCTACAATGAGCAGTTCTTC CASSESRGSYNEQFF
TRBJ2-1 15 many TRBD1 TRBV19 TGTGCCAGTACCGTGAGGGACAGGGGGGGGAATGAGCAGTTCTTC CASTVRDRGGNEQFF
TRBJ2-7 12 medium-sized . TRBV6-1 TGTGCCAGCCGCTCCGACTCCTACGAGCAGTACTTC CASRSDSYEQYF
TRBJ2-1 15 many TRBD2 TRBV20-1 TGCAGTGCTAGTCCCTCCGGGAGCGGGAATGAGGGGCAGTTCTTC CSASPSGSGNEGQFF
TRBJ2-7 16 few TRBD1 TRBV6-1 TGTGCCAGCAGTGAAGCGCCCGGCACAGGGGGTTTAGGGCAGTACTTC CASSEAPGTGGLGQYF
TRBJ2-1 14 . TRBD1 TRBV6-1 TGTGCCAGCAGGACTACAGGGGGCACCGGGGAGCTGTTCTTC CASRTTGGTGELFF
TRBJ2-2 13 many . TRBV20-1 TGCAGTGCCCAAGACTCAAACACCGGGGAGCTGTTTTTT CSAQDSNTGELFF
TRBJ2-1 14 . TRBD2 TRBV28 TGTGCCAGCAGTTTGACTAGCGGGCCAATACAGCAGTTCTTC CASSLTSGPIQQFF
TRBJ2-7 15 few TRBD2 TRBV12-5 TGTGCTAGTGGTTTGCCTAGCGGGAGCTCCTACGAGCAGTACTTC CASGLPSGSSYEQYF
TRBJ2-3 12 few . TRBV12-5 TGTGCTAGTGGTTTGGGGCCAGATACGCAGTATTTT CASGLGPDTQYF
TRBJ1-5 13 many . TRBV2 TGTGCCAGCAGACAGGGTAGCAATCAGCCCCAGCATTTT CASRQGSNQPQHF
TRBJ2-1 16 . TRBD2 TRBV9 TGTGCCAGCAGCCCCCGGACTAGCGGGAGTCGGGATGAGAAATTCTTC CASSPRTSGSRDEKFF
TRBJ1-6 14 . . TRBV6-5 TGTGCCAGCAGTTACGAGGGAAAGGATTCACCCCTCCACTTT CASSYEGKDSPLHF
TRBJ2-1 19 many . TRBV5-4 TGTGCCAGCAGCTTGTTGCTCCTCTCGAGCCCTACCCCTCCCGGTGAGCAGTTCTTC CASSLLLLSSPTPPGEQFF
TRBJ1-2 18 . . TRBV6-2/TRBV6-3 TGTGCCAGCATTTATTTAGGTCCCCGCGGGGGAGGGGTCCACGGCTACACCTTC CASIYLGPRGGGVHGYTF
TRBJ2-1 14 many TRBD2 TRBV20-1 TGCAGTGCAGTAGCGGGATTCTCCTACAATGAGCAGTTCTTC CSAVAGFSYNEQFF
TRBJ1-2 13 many . TRBV28 TGTGCCAGCAGTTCCAACGAAGACTATGGCTACACCTTC CASSSNEDYGYTF
TRBJ1-1 12 many . TRBV29-1 TGCAGCGTTTCTACACCGAACACTGAAGCTTTCTTT CSVSTPNTEAFF
TRBJ2-6 16 few . TRBV6-5 TGTGCCAGCAGTTACTCGCCACAGTCTGGGGCCAACGTCCTGACTTTC CASSYSPQSGANVLTF
TRBJ1-3 14 . . TRBV20-1 TGCAGTGCGGGCCGGTGCGTCTCTGGAAACACCATATATTTT CSAGRCVSGNTIYF
TRBJ1-2 13 many . TRBV28 TGTGCCAGCAGGGATCGGGGGCGGGATGGCTACACCTTC CASRDRGRDGYTF
TRBJ2-2 15 . . TRBV18 TGTGCCAGCTCACCACAGGACGGGGACACCGGGGAGCTGTTTTTT CASSPQDGDTGELFF
TRBJ2-1 17 once . TRBV7-6 TGTGCCAGCAGCCCGCGACTAGTGTCGAGCTCCTACAATGAGCAGCTCTTC CASSPRLVSSSYNEQLF
TRBJ1-5 15 medium-sized TRBD1 TRBV28 TGTGCCAGCACCCCGGCAGGGGGCAACAATCAGCCCCAGCATTTT CASTPAGGNNQPQHF
TRBJ1-4 20 many . TRBV30 TGTGCCTGGAGTGGCGTTTCGAGGCTCAGTCGGGAGCGAGCCAAAGAAAAACTGTTTTTT CAWSGVSRLSRERAKEKLFF
TRBJ1-2 16 . . TRBV5-1 TGCGCCAGCAGCTTGGCCCCAGGGAACAGGTACTATGGCTACACCTTC CASSLAPGNRYYGYTF
TRBJ2-2 15 . . TRBV4-2 TGTGCCAGCAGCCAAGATGGGACTCCCACCGGGGAGCTGTTTTTT CASSQDGTPTGELFF
TRBJ2-1 16 many TRBD2 TRBV5-4 TGTGCCAGCAGCTTGGCCATCTCCCTAGCGGGAGGTGAGCAGTTCTTC CASSLAISLAGGEQFF
TRBJ2-7 13 many . TRBV20-1 TGCAGTGCTAGAGATCCGGTCTCCTACGAGCAGTACTTC CSARDPVSYEQYF
TRBJ2-3 15 many TRBD2 TRBV6-5 TGTGCCAGCAGTTACGGGGCGGGAGGTCCAGATACGCAGTATTTT CASSYGAGGPDTQYF
TRBJ1-6 16 many . TRBV4-1 TGCGCCAGCGCTGACCATGTGAGGACAGCAAATTCACCCCTCCACTTT CASADHVRTANSPLHF
TRBJ2-1 14 . TRBD2 TRBV20-1 TGCAGTGCTAGGCCTAGCGGGAGGTACAATGAGCAGTTCTTC CSARPSGRYNEQFF
TRBJ2-7 16 few . TRBV20-1 TGCAGTGCTAAATCACCTCCGCCTAGCGATACCTACGAGCAGTACTTC CSAKSPPPSDTYEQYF
TRBJ1-2 15 . . TRBV7-2 TGTGCCAGCACCCTTGGCAGTCGAAGATTGGGTGGCTACACCTTC CASTLGSRRLGGYTF
TRBJ2-7 16 . TRBD2 TRBV20-1 TGCAGTGCTTACCCTGCTGGAGGACTAGCGGAGGGGAGGCAGTACTTC CSAYPAGGLAEGRQYF
TRBJ2-7 13 many TRBD1 TRBV19 TGTGCCACTGGACCGGGACAGATCTACGAGCAGTACTTC CATGPGQIYEQYF
TRBJ2-7 14 many . TRBV2 TGTGCCAGCACTGAACGGGGCTACGACTACGAGCAGTACTTC CASTERGYDYEQYF
TRBJ2-7 16 medium-sized . TRBV6-5 TGTGCCAGCAGTTACTCGATGGCAGCAAGCTCCTACGAGCAGTACTTC CASSYSMAASSYEQYF
TRBJ2-1 13 many . TRBV9 TGTGCCAGCAGCGGAGGGGGGGTCAATGAGCAGTTCTTC CASSGGGVNEQFF
TRBJ1-2 15 . . TRBV6-1 TGTGCCAGCAGCGAGCGGATCGGGGACGAGAGGGGCTACACCTTC CASSERIGDERGYTF
TRBJ2-3 16 many TRBD1 TRBV12-3/TRBV12-4 TGTGCCAGCAGCCCGGGGACAGGGTTTGGGGGGGATACGCAGTATTTT CASSPGTGFGGDTQYF
TRBJ1-2 20 many . TRBV19 TGTGCCAGTAGTACCGAATGGTCCGGGGAAACAGGGATGCAGCACTATGGCTACACCTTC CASSTEWSGETGMQHYGYTF
TRBJ2-5 17 many . TRBV4-1 TGCGCCAGCAGCCATGGGGACAGGGCGGGGGGCCAAGAGACCCAGTACTTC CASSHGDRAGGQETQYF
TRBJ2-7 19 . TRBD1 TRBV6-5 TGTGCCAGCAGGCTACGTATGGGGGTGATAGGGACAGATCCTTACGAGCAGTACTTC CASRLRMGVIGTDPYEQYF
TRBJ2-5 15 many . TRBV19 TGTGCCAGTAGTATCGGTTCCACCTTTAGAGAGACCCAGTACTTC CASSIGSTFRETQYF
TRBJ2-7 15 many TRBD2 TRBV6-1 TGTGCCAGCAGTGCTCAGATTAGCGGGGCCTACGAGCAGTACTTC CASSAQISGAYEQYF
TRBJ2-7 14 . TRBD2 TRBV6-1 TGTGCCAGCAGTGGGGGGACTAACTCCTACGAGCAGTACTTC CASSGGTNSYEQYF
TRBJ1-3 15 . . TRBV30 TGTGCCCGGATTGTATTGTACAGGGCTGGAAACACCATATATTTT CARIVLYRAGNTIYF
TRBJ2-5 14 few . TRBV6-2/TRBV6-3 TGTGCCAGCACCATAACAGGGTTCCAAGAGACCCAGTACTTC CASTITGFQETQYF